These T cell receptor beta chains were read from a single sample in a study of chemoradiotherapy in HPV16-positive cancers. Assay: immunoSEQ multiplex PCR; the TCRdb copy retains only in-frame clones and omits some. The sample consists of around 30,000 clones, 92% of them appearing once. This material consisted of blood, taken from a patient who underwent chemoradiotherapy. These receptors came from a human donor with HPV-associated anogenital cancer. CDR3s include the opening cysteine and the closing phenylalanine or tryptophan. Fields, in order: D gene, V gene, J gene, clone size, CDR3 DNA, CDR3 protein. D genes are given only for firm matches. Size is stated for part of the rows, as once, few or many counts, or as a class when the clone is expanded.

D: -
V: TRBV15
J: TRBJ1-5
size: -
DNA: TGTGCCACCAGCTGGGACCTGGGGCCCCAGCATTTT
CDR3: CATSWDLGPQHF

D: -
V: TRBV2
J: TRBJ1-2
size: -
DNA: TGTGCCAGCAGTGAACTGGACGGAAATAACTATGGCTACACCTTC
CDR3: CASSELDGNNYGYTF

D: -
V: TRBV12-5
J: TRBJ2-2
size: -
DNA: TGTGCTAGTACCAAGGACTCTCCGAACACCGGGGAGCTGTTTTTT
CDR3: CASTKDSPNTGELFF

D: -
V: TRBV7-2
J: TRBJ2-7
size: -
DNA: TGTGCCAGCAGTCGAAACAGGGTTGCCTACGAGCAGTACTTC
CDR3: CASSRNRVAYEQYF

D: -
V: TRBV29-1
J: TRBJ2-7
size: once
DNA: TGCAGCGTTGTAATCCAGGGCTCCTACGAGCAGTACTTC
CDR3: CSVVIQGSYEQYF

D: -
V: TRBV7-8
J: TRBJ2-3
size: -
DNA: TGTGCCAGCAGCTTAAGGGCGGGGAGCACAGATACGCAGTATTTT
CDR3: CASSLRAGSTDTQYF

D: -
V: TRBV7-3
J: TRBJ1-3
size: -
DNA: TGTGCCAGCAGCTTAATCGGTGGGGCTGGAAACACCATATATTTT
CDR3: CASSLIGGAGNTIYF

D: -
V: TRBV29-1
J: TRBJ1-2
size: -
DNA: TGCAGCGTGGGGTCGTTGGTGCCCAACTATGGCTACACCTTC
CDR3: CSVGSLVPNYGYTF

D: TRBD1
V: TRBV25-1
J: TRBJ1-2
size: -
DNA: TGTGCCAGCATCTGCCGGGACAGGGGAGTCTATGGCTACACCTTC
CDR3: CASICRDRGVYGYTF

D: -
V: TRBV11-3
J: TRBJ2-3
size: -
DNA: TGTGCCAGCAGCCCCGGGACGGGAATAAACACAGATACGCAGTATTTT
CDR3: CASSPGTGINTDTQYF

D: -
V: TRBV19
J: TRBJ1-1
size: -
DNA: TGTGCCAGTAGCAGTGTCTTGATGGACACTGAAGCTTTCTTT
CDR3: CASSSVLMDTEAFF

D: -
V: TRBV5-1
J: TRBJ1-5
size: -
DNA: TGCGCCAGCAGCTTGGACGGACAGTACAATCAGCCCCAGCATTTT
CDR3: CASSLDGQYNQPQHF

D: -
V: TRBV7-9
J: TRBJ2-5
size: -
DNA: TGTGCCAGCAGCTTAGAGGCAGGCCAAGAGACCCAGTACTTC
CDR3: CASSLEAGQETQYF

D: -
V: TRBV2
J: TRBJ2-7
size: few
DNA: TGTGCCAGCCAACAGGGACTCTCCTACGAGCAGTACTTC
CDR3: CASQQGLSYEQYF

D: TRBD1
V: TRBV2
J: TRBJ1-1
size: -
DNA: TGTGCCAGCAGCGTACAGGGGGGGGACACTGAAGCTTTCTTT
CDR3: CASSVQGGDTEAFF

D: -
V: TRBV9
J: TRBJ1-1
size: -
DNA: TGTGCCAGCAGCGGCGAGGGAGGGGGACGGGCTGAAGCTTTCTTT
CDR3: CASSGEGGGRAEAFF

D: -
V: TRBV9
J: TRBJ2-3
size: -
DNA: TGTGCCAGCAGCCCAGAGGGGGGGAGGACAGATACGCAGTATTTT
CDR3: CASSPEGGRTDTQYF

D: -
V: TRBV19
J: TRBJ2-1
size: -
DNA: TGTGCCAGTACTGGGAACCGCTACAATGAGCAGTTCTTC
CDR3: CASTGNRYNEQFF

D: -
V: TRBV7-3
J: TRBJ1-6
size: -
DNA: TGTGCCAGCAGACGTGGGGGGGTCAATTCACCCCTCCACTTT
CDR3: CASRRGGVNSPLHF

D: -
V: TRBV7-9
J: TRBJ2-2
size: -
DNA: TGTGCCAGCAGCTTAAGTGCCGGGGAGCTGTTTTTT
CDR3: CASSLSAGELFF

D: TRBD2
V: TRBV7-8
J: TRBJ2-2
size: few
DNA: TGTGCCAGCAGCTCAGCGGGGACTCATTACACCGGGGAGCTGTTTTTT
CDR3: CASSSAGTHYTGELFF

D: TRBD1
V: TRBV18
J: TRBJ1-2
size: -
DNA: TGTGCCAGCTCACCAAAGGACAGGACTACTTATGGCTACACCTTC
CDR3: CASSPKDRTTYGYTF

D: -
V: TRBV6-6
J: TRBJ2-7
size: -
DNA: TGTGCCAGCAGTCGACGGACCGGCTCCTACGAGCAGTACTTC
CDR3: CASSRRTGSYEQYF

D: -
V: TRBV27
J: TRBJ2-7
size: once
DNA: TGTGCCAGCAGTTTAGATCGGGGTTTAAACTACGAGCAGTACTTC
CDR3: CASSLDRGLNYEQYF

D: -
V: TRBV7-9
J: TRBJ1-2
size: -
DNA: TGTGCCAGCAGCTTAGTGGGCGGGGACGCAGGTTACGGCTACACCTTC
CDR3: CASSLVGGDAGYGYTF

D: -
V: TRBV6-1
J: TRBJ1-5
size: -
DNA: TGTGCCAGTGAGTCCTCCCCGGATAATCAGCCCCAGCATTTT
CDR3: CASESSPDNQPQHF

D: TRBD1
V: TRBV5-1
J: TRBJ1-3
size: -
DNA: TGCGCCAGCAGCTCAGGGGGCGCCTCTGGAAACACCATATATTTT
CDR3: CASSSGGASGNTIYF

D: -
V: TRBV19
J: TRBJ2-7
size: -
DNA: TGTGCCAGTAGTATGGGTGTCTTCAGCTCCTACGAGCAGTACTTC
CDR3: CASSMGVFSSYEQYF